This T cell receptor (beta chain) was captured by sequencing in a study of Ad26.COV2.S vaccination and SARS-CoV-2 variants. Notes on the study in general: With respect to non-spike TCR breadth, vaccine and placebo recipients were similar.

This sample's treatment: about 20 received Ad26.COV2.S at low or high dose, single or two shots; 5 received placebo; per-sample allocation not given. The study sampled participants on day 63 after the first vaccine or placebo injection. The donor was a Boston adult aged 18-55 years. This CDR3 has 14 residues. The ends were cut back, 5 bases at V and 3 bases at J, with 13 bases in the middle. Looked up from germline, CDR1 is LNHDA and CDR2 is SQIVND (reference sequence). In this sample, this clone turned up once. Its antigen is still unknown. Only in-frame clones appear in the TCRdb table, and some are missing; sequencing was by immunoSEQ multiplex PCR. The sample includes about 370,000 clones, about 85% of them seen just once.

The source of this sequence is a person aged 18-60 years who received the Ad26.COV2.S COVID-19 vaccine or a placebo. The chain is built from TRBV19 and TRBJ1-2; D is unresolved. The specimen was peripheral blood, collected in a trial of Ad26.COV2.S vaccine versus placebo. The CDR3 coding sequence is TGTGCCAGTAGTGACACCTACAGAGACTATGGCTACACCTTC. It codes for CASSDTYRDYGYTF.